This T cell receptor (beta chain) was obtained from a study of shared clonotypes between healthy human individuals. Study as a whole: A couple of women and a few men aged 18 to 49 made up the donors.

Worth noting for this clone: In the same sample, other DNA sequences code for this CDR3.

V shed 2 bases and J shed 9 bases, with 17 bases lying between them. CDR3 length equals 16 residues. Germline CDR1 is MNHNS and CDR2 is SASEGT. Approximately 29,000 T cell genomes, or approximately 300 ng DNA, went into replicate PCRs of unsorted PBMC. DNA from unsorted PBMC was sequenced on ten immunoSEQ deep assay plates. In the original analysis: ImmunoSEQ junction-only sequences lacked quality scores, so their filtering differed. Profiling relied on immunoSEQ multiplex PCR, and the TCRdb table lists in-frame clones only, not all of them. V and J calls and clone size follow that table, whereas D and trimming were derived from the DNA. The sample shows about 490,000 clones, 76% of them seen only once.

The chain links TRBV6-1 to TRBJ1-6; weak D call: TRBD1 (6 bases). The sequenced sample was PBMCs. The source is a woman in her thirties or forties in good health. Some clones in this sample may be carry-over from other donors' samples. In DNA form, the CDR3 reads TGTGCCAGCAGTGAAAGCCCGGGGGGCGCAAGTTCACCCCTCCACTTT. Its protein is CASSESPGGASSPLHF.